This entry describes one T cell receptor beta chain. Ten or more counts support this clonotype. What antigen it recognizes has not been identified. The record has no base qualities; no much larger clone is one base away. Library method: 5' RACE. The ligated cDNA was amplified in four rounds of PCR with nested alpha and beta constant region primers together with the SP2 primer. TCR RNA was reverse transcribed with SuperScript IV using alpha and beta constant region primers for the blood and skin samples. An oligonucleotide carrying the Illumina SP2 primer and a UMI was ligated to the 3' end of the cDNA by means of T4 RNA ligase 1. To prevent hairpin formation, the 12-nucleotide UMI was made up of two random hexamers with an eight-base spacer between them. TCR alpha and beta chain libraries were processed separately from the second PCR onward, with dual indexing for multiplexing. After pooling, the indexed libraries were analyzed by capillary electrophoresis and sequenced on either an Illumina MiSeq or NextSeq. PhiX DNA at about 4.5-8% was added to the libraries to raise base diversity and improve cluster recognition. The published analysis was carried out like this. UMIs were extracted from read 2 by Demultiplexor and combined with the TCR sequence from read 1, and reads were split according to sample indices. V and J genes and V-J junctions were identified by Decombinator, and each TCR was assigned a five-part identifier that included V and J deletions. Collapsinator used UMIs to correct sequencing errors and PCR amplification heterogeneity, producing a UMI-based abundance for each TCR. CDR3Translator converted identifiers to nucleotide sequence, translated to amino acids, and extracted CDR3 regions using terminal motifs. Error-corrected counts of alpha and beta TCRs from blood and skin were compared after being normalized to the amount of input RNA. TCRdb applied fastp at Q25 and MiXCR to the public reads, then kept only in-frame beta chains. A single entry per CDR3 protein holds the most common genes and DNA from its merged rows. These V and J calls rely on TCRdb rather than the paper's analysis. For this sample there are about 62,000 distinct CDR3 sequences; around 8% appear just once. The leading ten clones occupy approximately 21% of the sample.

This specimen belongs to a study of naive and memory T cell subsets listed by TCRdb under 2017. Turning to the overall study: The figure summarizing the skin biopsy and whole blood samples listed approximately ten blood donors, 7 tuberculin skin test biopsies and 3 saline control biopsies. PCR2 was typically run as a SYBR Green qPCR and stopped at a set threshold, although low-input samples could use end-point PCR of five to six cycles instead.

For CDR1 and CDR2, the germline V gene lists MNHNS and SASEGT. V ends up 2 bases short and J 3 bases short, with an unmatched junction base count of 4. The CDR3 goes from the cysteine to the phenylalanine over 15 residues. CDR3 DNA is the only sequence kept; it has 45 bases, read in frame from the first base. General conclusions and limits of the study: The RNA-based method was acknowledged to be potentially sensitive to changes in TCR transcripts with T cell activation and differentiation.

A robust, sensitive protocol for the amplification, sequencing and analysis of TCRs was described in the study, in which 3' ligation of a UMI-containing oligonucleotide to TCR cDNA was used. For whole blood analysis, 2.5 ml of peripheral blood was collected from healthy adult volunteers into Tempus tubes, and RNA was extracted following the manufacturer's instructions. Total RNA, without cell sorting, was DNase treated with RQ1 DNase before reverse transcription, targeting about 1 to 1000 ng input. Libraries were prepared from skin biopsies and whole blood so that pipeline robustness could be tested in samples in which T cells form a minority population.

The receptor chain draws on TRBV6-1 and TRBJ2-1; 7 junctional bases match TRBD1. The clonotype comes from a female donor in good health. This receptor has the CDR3 CASSEPTGVYNEQFF. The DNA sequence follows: TGTGCCAGCAGTGAACCTACAGGGGTCTACAATGAGCAGTTCTTC.